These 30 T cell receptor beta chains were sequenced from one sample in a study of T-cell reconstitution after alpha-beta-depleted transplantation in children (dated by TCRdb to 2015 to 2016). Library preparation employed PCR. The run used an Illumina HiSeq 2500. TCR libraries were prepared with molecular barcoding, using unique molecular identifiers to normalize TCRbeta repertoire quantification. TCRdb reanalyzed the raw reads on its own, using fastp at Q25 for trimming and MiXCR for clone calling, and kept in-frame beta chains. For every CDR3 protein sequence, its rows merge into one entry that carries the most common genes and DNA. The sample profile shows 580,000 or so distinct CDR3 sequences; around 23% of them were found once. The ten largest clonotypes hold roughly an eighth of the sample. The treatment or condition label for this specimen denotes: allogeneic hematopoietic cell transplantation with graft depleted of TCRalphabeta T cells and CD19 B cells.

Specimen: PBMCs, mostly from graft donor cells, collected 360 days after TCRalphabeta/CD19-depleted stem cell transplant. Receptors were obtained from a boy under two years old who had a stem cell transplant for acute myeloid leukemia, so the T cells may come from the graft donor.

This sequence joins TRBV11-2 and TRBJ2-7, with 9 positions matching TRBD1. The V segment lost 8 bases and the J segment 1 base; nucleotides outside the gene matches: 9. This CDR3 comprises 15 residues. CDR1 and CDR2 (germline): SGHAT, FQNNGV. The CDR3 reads CASRSGTGSSYEQYF. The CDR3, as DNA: TGTGCCAGCCGGTCGGGGACAGGGAGTTCCTACGAGCAGTACTTC.

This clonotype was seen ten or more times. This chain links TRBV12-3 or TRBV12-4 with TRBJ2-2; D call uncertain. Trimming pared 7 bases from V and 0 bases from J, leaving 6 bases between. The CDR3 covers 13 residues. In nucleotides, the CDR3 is TGTGCCAGCATAACAGCGAACACCGGGGAGCTGTTTTTT. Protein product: CASITANTGELFF.

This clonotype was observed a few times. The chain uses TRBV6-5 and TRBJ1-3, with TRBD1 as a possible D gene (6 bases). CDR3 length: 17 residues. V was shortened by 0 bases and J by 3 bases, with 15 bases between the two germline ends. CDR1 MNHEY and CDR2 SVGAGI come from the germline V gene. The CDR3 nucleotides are TGTGCCAGCAGTTACTCGATGTCGGCAGGGGTTGGAAACACCATATATTTT. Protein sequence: CASSYSMSAGVGNTIYF.

The CDR3 here is CSASSSLAGAYNEQFF. In DNA, the CDR3 is TGCAGTGCTAGCTCCAGTCTAGCGGGGGCCTACAATGAGCAGTTCTTC. The chain joins TRBV20-1 to TRBJ2-1; TRBD2 matches 10 bases. The CDR3 length is 16 residues. V shed 3 bases, J shed 2 bases, and the junction held 7 bases outside the gene matches. Germline assignment: CDR1 DFQATT and CDR2 SNEGSKA (reference sequence).

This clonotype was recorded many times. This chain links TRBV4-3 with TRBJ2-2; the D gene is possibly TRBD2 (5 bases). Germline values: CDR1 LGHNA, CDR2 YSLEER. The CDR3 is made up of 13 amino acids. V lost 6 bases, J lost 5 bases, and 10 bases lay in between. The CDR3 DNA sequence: TGCGCCAGCAGAGCCACGGGGACCGGGGAGCTGTTTTTT. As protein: CASRATGTGELFF.

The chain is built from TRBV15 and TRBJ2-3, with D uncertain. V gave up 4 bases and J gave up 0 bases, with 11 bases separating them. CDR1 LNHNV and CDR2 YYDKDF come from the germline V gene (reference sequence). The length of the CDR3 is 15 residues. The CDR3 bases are TGTGCCACCAGCAAACTCCCCAGTAGCACAGATACGCAGTATTTT. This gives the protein CATSKLPSSTDTQYF.

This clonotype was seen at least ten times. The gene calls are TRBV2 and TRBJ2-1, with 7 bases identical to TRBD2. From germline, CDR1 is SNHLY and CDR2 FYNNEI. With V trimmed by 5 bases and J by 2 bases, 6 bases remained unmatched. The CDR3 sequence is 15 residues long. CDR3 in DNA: TGTGCCAGCAGTCCAGGACTAGGCCCCTACAATGAGCAGTTCTTC. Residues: CASSPGLGPYNEQFF.

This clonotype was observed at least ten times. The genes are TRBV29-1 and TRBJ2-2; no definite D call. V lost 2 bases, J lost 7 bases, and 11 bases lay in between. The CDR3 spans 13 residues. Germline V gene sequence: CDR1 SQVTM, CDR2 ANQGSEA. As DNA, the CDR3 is TGCAGCGTTGAAATGGGTCGCGGCGGGGAGCTGTTTTTT. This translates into CSVEMGRGGELFF.

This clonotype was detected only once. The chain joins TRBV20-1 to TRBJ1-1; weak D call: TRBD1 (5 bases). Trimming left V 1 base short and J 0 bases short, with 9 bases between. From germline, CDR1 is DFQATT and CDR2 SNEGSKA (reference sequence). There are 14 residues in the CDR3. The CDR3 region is CSARVTDMNTEAFF. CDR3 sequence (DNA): TGCAGTGCTAGAGTGACAGATATGAACACTGAAGCTTTCTTT.

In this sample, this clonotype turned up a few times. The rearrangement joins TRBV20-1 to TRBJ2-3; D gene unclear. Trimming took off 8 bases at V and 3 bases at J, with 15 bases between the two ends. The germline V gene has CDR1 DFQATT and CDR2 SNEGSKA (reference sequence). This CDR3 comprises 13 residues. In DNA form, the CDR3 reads TGCAGTCGAAGGGCCGTCCGGACAGATACGCAGTATTTT. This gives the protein CSRRAVRTDTQYF.

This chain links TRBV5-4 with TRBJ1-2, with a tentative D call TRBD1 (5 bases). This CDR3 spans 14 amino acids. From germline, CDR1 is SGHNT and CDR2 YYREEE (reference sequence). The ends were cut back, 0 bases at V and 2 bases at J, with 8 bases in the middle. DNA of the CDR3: TGTGCCAGCAGCTTGGTAGGGGTGAACTATGGCTACACCTTC. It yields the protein CASSLVGVNYGYTF.

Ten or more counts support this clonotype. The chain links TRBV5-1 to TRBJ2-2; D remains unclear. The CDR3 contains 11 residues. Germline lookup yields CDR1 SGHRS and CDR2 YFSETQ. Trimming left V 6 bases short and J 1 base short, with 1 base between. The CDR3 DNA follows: TGCGCCAGCAAGAACACCGGGGAGCTGTTTTTT. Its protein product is CASKNTGELFF. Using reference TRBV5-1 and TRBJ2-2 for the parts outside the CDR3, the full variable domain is KAGVTQTPRYLIKTRGQQVTLSCSPISGHRSVSWYQQTPGQGLQFLFEYFSETQRNKGNFPGRFSGRQFSNSRSEMNVSTLELGDSALYLCASKNTGELFFGEGSRLTVL.

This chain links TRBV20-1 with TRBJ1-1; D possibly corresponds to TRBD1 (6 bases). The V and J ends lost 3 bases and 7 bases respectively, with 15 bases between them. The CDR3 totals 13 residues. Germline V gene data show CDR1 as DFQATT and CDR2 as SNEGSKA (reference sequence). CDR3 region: CSARELGTNEAFF. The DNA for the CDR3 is TGCAGTGCTAGGGAACTCGGGACAAATGAAGCTTTCTTT.

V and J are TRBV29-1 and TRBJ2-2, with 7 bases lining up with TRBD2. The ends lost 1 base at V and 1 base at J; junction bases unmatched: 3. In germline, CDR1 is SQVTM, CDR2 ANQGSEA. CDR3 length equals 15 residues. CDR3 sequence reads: CSVEASGVNTGELFF. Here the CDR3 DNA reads TGCAGCGTTGAAGCCAGCGGGGTGAACACCGGGGAGCTGTTTTTT.

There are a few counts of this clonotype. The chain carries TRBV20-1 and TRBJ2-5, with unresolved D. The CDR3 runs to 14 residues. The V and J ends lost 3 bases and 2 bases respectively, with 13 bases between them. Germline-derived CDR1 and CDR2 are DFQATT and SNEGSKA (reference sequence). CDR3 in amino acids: CSASPRFSQETQYF. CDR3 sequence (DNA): TGCAGTGCTAGTCCACGGTTCTCGCAAGAGACCCAGTACTTC.

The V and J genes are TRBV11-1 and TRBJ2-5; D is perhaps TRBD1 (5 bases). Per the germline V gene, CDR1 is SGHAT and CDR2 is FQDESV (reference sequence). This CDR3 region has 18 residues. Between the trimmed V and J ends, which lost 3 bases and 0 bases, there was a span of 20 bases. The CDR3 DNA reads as TGTGCCAGCAGCTTCATCCTCAGGGTTCTACAGGACCAAGAGACCCAGTACTTC. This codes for CASSFILRVLQDQETQYF.

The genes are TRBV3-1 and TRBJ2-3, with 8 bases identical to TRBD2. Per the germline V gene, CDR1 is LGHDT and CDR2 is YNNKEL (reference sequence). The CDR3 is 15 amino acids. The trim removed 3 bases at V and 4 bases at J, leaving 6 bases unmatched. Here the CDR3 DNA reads TGTGCCAGCAGCCAGATTACGGGGGGGCCAGATACGCAGTATTTT. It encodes CASSQITGGPDTQYF.

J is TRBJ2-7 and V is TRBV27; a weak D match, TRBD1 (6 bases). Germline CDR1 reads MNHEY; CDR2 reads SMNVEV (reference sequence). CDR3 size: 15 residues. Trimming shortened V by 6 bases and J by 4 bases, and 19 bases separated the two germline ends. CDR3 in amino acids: CASSPDSLAVYEQYF. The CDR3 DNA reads TGTGCCAGCAGCCCGGACAGCCTTGCTGTGTACGAGCAGTACTTC.

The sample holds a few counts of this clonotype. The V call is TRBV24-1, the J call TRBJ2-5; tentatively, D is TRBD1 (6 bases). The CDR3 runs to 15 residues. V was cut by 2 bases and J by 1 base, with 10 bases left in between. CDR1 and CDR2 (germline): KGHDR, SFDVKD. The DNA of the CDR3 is TGTGCCACCAGTGATTCAGGGGCCGGCCAAGAGACCCAGTACTTC. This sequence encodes CATSDSGAGQETQYF.

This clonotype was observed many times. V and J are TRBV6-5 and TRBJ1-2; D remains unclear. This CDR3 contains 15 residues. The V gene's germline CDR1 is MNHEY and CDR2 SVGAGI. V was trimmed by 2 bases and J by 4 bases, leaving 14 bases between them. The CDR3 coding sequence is TGTGCCAGCAGTTACAGAGCGACCGTAATCTATGGCTACACCTTC. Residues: CASSYRATVIYGYTF.

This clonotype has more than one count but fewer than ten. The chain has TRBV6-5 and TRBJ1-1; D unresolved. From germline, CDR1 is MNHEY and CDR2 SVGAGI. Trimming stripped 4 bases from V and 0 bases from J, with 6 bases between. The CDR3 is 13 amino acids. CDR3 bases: TGTGCCAGCAGTTTTGAGATGAACACTGAAGCTTTCTTT. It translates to CASSFEMNTEAFF.

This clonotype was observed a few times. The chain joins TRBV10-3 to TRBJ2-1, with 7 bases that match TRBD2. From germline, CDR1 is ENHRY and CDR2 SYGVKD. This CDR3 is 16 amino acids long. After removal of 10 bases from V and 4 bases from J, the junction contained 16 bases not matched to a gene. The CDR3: CATTRPGRGKYNEQFF. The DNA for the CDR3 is TGTGCCACCACTCGACCTGGGCGGGGGAAGTACAATGAGCAGTTCTTC.

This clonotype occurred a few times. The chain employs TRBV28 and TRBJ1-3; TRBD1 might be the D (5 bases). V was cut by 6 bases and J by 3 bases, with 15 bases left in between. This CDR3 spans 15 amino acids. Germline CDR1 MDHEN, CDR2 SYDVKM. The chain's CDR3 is CASSLRGTGGNTIYF. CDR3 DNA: TGTGCCAGCAGCCTAAGAGGGACTGGTGGAAACACCATATATTTT.

The CDR3 bases are TGTGCCAGCATGGGGTCTCGGGGCGGGGAGCTGTTTTTT. Translated: CASMGSRGGELFF. The J gene is TRBJ2-2, the V gene TRBV27; D is possibly TRBD2 (5 bases). The CDR3 is 13 amino acids. Trimming stripped 7 bases from V and 7 bases from J, with 13 bases between. Germline values: CDR1 MNHEY, CDR2 SMNVEV (reference sequence).

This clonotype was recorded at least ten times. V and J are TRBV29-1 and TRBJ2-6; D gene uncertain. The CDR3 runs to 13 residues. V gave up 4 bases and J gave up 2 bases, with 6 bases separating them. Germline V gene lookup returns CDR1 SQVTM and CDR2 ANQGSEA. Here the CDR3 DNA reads TGCAGCGTTGCGCAGGCTGGGGCCAACGTCCTGACTTTC. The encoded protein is CSVAQAGANVLTF.

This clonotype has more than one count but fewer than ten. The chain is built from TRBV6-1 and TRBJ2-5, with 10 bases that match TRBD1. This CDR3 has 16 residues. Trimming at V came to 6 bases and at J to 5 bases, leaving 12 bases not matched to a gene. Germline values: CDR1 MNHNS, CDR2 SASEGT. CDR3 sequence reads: CASSPGTGVMLETQYF. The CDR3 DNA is TGTGCCAGCAGCCCCGGGACAGGGGTTATGTTGGAGACCCAGTACTTC.

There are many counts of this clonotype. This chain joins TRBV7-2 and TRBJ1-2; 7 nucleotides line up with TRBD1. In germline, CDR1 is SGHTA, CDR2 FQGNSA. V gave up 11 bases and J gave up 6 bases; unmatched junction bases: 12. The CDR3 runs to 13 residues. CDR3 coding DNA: TGTGCCTCGGCGGGACAGCCCTGGAATGGCTACACCTTC. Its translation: CASAGQPWNGYTF.

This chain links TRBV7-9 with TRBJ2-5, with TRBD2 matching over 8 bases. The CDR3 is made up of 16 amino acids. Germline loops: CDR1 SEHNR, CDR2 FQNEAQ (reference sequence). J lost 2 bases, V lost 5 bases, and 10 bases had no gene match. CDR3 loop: CASSRLAGGKQETQYF. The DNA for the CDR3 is TGTGCCAGCAGCCGTTTGGCGGGGGGAAAGCAAGAGACCCAGTACTTC.

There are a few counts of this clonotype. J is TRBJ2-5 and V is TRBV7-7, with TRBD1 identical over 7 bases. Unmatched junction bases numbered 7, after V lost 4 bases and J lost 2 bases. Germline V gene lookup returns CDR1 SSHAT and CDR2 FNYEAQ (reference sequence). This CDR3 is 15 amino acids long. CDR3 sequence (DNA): TGTGCCAGCAGCTCTGGGACAGCGGTTCAAGAGACCCAGTACTTC. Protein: CASSSGTAVQETQYF.

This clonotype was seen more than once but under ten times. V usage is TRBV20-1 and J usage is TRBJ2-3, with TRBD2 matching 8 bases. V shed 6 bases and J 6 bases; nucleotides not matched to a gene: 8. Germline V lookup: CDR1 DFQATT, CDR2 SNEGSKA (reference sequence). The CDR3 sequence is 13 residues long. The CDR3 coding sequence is TGCAGTGCCCCCCCAGCGGGGGAGGATACGCAGTATTTT. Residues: CSAPPAGEDTQYF.